This T cell receptor (beta chain) is drawn from a study of early T cells in non-severe SARS-CoV-2 infection. About the study: Sequencing was performed on bulk RNA from unsorted whole blood, leaving chains unpaired.

MiXCR, applied by TCRdb to the 5' RACE reads, yields one record per CDR3 protein. The sample gives approximately 84,000 distinct CDR3 sequences, 14% to 15% of which show up once; 4.5% to 7% is in the top ten. Regarding the study as a whole: Reliance on VDJdb matching favored anti-spike CD8 responses; private and CD4 specificities were missed.

About this clonotype: No antigen is known for it.

Germline-derived CDR1 and CDR2 are SGHTA and FQGNSA. The V gene lost 5 bases and the J gene lost 9 bases, with 13 bases spanning the gap. This CDR3 spans 12 amino acids. Sequenced sample: whole blood. This clonotype was obtained from an adult who was a healthcare worker with PCR-confirmed SARS-CoV-2 infection or an uninfected control (not recorded which). The chain employs TRBV7-2 and TRBJ2-5; TRBD1 is a possible D gene (6 bases). CDR3 DNA sequence: TGTGCCAGCAGCCCCCATGCAGGGGCCCAGTACTTC. Residues: CASSPHAGAQYF.